This T cell receptor (beta chain) emerged from a study of control samples from healthy donors and cancer patients. TCRdb's copy holds only in-frame clones and misses some; the assay was immunoSEQ multiplex PCR. Here the sample spans roughly 120,000 clones, roughly 90% being singletons. This clone was picked up one time. This TCR was recovered from an older woman with lung cancer. Sequenced input: PBMCs.

CDR3 sequence (DNA): TGTGCCAGTAGTATCACAGCCCTGTCCTACAATGAGCAGTTCTTC. Translated, it gives CASSITALSYNEQFF. This chain joins TRBV19 and TRBJ2-1; D uncertain. The CDR3 contains 15 residues. Trimming removed 3 bases at V and 1 base at J, with 10 bases between. Germline V CDR1 and CDR2: LNHDA, SQIVND (reference sequence).